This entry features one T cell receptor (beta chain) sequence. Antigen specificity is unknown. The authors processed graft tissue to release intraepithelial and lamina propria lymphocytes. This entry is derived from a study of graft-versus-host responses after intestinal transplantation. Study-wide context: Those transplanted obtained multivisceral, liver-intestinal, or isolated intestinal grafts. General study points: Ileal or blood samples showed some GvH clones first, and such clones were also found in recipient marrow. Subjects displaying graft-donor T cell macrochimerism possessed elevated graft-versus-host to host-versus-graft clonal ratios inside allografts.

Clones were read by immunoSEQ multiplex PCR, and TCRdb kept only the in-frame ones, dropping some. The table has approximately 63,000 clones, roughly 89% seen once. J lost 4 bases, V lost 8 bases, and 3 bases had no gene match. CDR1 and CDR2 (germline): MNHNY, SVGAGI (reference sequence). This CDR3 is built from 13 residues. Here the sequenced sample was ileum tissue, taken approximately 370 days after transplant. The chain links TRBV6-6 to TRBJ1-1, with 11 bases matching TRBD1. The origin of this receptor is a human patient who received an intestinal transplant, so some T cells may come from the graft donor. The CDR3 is CASAGTGGTEAFF. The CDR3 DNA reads TGTGCCAGCGCCGGGACAGGGGGCACTGAAGCTTTCTTT.